This TCR beta chain was profiled in a study of shared clonotypes between healthy human individuals. Of note for this clone: Its antigen is unidentified.

Adults of Caucasian background living in Nashville, Tennessee made up all donors. Study-level findings and limits: The study found about 5.1% of naive CD4 clonotypes shared across a few donors. Non-shared clonotypes had lower generation probabilities than those shared by all four donors.

Sequenced by immunoSEQ multiplex PCR; TCRdb stores in-frame clones only, minus some. The data contain hundreds of thousands of clones, roughly 96% of them seen just once; the ten biggest clones take up less than 0.35%. This CDR3 is built from 15 residues. The germline V gene has CDR1 SGHRS and CDR2 YFSETQ. V was pared by 3 bases and J by 1 base, with 2 bases of the junction left unmatched. Sequenced input: memory CD8+ T cells sorted from blood. Sample subset: CD45RO+ cells pooled with CCR7-negative TemRA cells. The gene calls are TRBV5-1 and TRBJ2-3; 10 bases map to TRBD2. The TCR was taken from a man aged 25-40 years in good health. CDR3 region: CASSSLAGRTDTQYF. CDR3 sequence (DNA): TGCGCCAGCAGCTCACTAGCGGGGCGCACAGATACGCAGTATTTT.